Presented here are 5 T cell receptor beta chains from one specimen sequenced in a study of cytomegalovirus exposure and HLA in healthy donors. Both 60 Vbeta primers and 13 Jbeta primers went into the PCR. Some clones are missing from TCRdb's copy, which holds only in-frame ones; the method was immunoSEQ multiplex PCR. Here the sample spans under 150,000 clones, approximately 81% being singletons. Material for sequencing was PBMCs. The receptors come from a woman aged 30 to 39 in good health and CMV-seronegative.

The CDR3 DNA sequence: TGTGCCAGCTTACTGACAGGGTCACGGGAGCAGTACTTC. Encoded protein: CASLLTGSREQYF. The rearrangement uses TRBV7-2 and TRBJ2-7, with 7 bases that match TRBD1. The CDR3 has 13 residues. Unmatched junction bases numbered 11, after V lost 8 bases and J lost 7 bases. The germline CDR1 and CDR2 sequences are SGHTA and FQGNSA. Together with reference TRBV7-2 and TRBJ2-7, the CDR3 gives the full variable domain: GAGVSQSPSNKVTEKGKDVELRCDPISGHTALYWYRQSLGQGLEFLIYFQGNSAPDKSGLPSDRFSAERTGGSVSTLTIQRTQQEDSAVYLCASLLTGSREQYFGPGTRLTVT.

The chain is built from TRBV7-2 and TRBJ2-5; the D is unclear. Trimming stripped 4 bases from V and 5 bases from J, with 11 bases between. CDR1 SGHTA and CDR2 FQGNSA come from the germline V gene. The CDR3 sequence is 13 residues long. The CDR3 loop is CASSSYPHETQYF. The CDR3 bases are TGTGCCAGCAGCTCCTACCCTCATGAGACCCAGTACTTC.

This rearrangement joins TRBV18 to TRBJ2-3, with TRBD2 matching over 7 bases. Losses at the gene ends were 5 bases for V and 4 bases for J; bases not matched to a gene: 9. Per the germline V gene, CDR1 is KGHSH and CDR2 is LQKENI. CDR3 length equals 15 residues. The CDR3 DNA reads TGTGCCAGCTCATCACTAGTGGGAGGGGCAGATACGCAGTATTTT. As protein: CASSSLVGGADTQYF. The whole variable domain, filled in from reference TRBV18 and TRBJ2-3, reads NAGVMQNPRHLVRRRGQEARLRCSPMKGHSHVYWYRQLPEEGLKFMVYLQKENIIDESGMPKERFSAEFPKEGPSILRIQQVVRGDSAAYFCASSSLVGGADTQYFGPGTRLTVL.

The chain uses TRBV2 and TRBJ2-1; 10 nucleotides match TRBD1. J was trimmed by 5 bases and V by 7 bases; bases with no gene match: 11. CDR1 and CDR2 from the germline V gene are SNHLY and FYNNEI. CDR3 length: 16 amino acids. The CDR3 loop reads CASTERTGGQNNEQFF. CDR3 coding DNA: TGTGCCAGCACCGAGAGGACAGGGGGTCAGAACAATGAGCAGTTCTTC. Looking up the rest from reference TRBV2 and TRBJ2-1 gives the full variable domain: EPEVTQTPSHQVTQMGQEVILRCVPISNHLYFYWYRQILGQKVEFLVSFYNNEISEKSEIFDDQFSVERPDGSNFTLKIRSTKLEDSAMYFCASTERTGGQNNEQFFGPGTRLTVL.

In regard to this clone: Compared with germline, one end of the junction differs, possibly owing to a read error. This chain connects TRBV7-9 to TRBJ1-1; no clear D gene. CDR1 SEHNR and CDR2 FQNEAQ come from the germline V gene (reference sequence). CDR3 size: 14 residues. The DNA for the CDR3 is TGTTCCAGCAGCTTAGGAGGGTTTAACACTGAAGCTTTCTTT. Protein: CSSSLGGFNTEAFF. Supplemented by reference TRBV7-9 and TRBJ1-1, the full variable domain reads DTGVSQNPRHKITKRGQNVTFRCDPISEHNRLYWYRQTLGQGPEFLTYFQNEAQLEKSRLLSDRFSAERPKGSFSTLEIQRTEQGDSAMYLCSSSLGGFNTEAFFGQGTRLTVV.